Below are 30 T cell receptor beta chains sequenced from a single sample in a study of radiation and T cells in renal cell carcinoma. The data were produced by immunoSEQ multiplex PCR, yet TCRdb's version contains in-frame clones alone and is incomplete. This sample has about 76,000 clones, with roughly nine tenths found just once. Stated time point: blood 4 weeks post-SBRT, at nephrectomy. Treatment described: 15 Gy SBRT to primary tumor, nephrectomy 4 weeks later. The material was blood, obtained from a patient whose treatment included radiotherapy and nephrectomy. Receptors originate from a woman in her sixties or seventies with renal cell carcinoma.

The chain combines TRBV9 with TRBJ2-1, with D uncertain. From germline, CDR1 is SGDLS and CDR2 YYNGEE. V lost 2 bases and J 9 bases, leaving 12 bases between the germline ends. The CDR3 has 13 residues. This CDR3 is CASSVGDGREQFF. The CDR3 nucleotides read TGTGCCAGCAGCGTGGGTGACGGACGTGAGCAGTTCTTC.

The chain uses TRBV21-1 and TRBJ2-3; TRBD1 reflects the table's D call only, with no check against the DNA. TRBV21-1 is a pseudogene. The CDR3 is 17 amino acids. The CDR3 nucleotides read TGTGCCAGCAGCAAAGAGGGGACAGGGGATCGCACAGATACGCAGTATTTT. Protein: CASSKEGTGDRTDTQYF.

This clone is a singleton in its sample. This chain links TRBV5-1 with TRBJ1-1, with D perhaps TRBD1 (6 bases). From germline, CDR1 is SGHRS and CDR2 YFSETQ. Trimming removed 4 bases from V and 2 bases from J, with 15 bases in between. The CDR3 is made up of 15 amino acids. The CDR3 DNA is TGCGCCAGCAGCCTCCCGGGGGGCCCAAACACTGAAGCTTTCTTT. Amino acids: CASSLPGGPNTEAFF.

The rearrangement uses TRBV6-4 and TRBJ1-2; maybe TRBD1 (6 bases). The CDR3 runs 16 residues. The V gene lost 5 bases and the J gene lost 8 bases, with 24 bases spanning the gap. The germline gives CDR1 MRHNA, CDR2 SNTAGT. CDR3 residues: CASSQGQGLPPSGYTF. CDR3 coding DNA: TGTGCCAGCAGTCAGGGGCAGGGACTCCCCCCCTCCGGCTACACCTTC.

The chain employs TRBV6-1 and TRBJ2-2; 7 bases fit TRBD1. Germline values: CDR1 MNHNS, CDR2 SASEGT. With V trimmed by 0 bases and J by 6 bases, 7 bases remained unmatched. This CDR3 contains 16 residues. In DNA, the CDR3 is TGTGCCAGCAGTGAAGCATTGACAGGGAGTTCCGGGGAGCTGTTTTTT. Amino acid sequence: CASSEALTGSSGELFF.

The chain couples TRBV6-5 to TRBJ1-1; weak D call: TRBD1 (6 bases). CDR3 length: 13 amino acids. The V end lost 0 bases, the J end lost 5 bases, and 7 bases lay between the germline ends. Germline V gene data show CDR1 as MNHEY and CDR2 as SVGAGI. The CDR3 reads CASSYSRGTEAFF. The CDR3 nucleotides read TGTGCCAGCAGTTACTCGAGGGGGACTGAAGCTTTCTTT.

The genes are TRBV5-1 and TRBJ1-1, with TRBD1 matching over 9 bases. From germline, CDR1 is SGHRS and CDR2 YFSETQ. There are 17 residues in the CDR3. V shed 5 bases, J shed 0 bases, and the junction held 11 bases outside the gene matches. The CDR3 sequence is CASSARGQGPLNTEAFF. In nucleotides, the CDR3 is TGCGCCAGCAGTGCCCGGGGACAGGGACCTTTGAACACTGAAGCTTTCTTT.

The chain carries TRBV19 and TRBJ1-1; D call uncertain. The CDR3 runs 14 residues. Germline lookup yields CDR1 LNHDA and CDR2 SQIVND (reference sequence). Trimming pared 1 base from V and 1 base from J, leaving 7 bases between. The DNA of the CDR3 is TGTGCCAGTAGTATAGTCAACAAGAACACTGAAGCTTTCTTT. This codes for CASSIVNKNTEAFF.

This rearrangement joins TRBV18 to TRBJ1-3; a weak D match, TRBD1 (6 bases). The germline V gene encodes CDR1 KGHSH and CDR2 LQKENI. The CDR3 runs to 15 residues. Deletions cut 2 bases from V and 3 bases from J, with 11 bases between. In DNA form, the CDR3 reads TGTGCCAGCTCACCAACAGGGATGAGTGGAAACACCATATATTTT. This gives the protein CASSPTGMSGNTIYF.

The table lists this clone with a count of one. The genes are TRBV19 and TRBJ2-3, with TRBD1 matching over 7 bases. The ends lost 6 bases at V and 1 base at J; junction bases unmatched: 16. The CDR3 contains 18 residues. Germline CDR1 reads LNHDA; CDR2 reads SQIVND (reference sequence). The CDR3 DNA reads TGTGCCAGTAGCCCTTTTCCGCTATCCGGGACAGGCACAGATACGCAGTATTTT. Translation gives CASSPFPLSGTGTDTQYF.

This chain uses TRBV28 with TRBJ1-1; the D gene is possibly TRBD1 (6 bases). This CDR3 contains 15 residues. The V gene lost 3 bases and the J gene lost 4 bases, with 15 bases spanning the gap. The germline gives CDR1 MDHEN, CDR2 SYDVKM. CDR3 protein: CASSLGATGGTEAFF. The CDR3 DNA sequence: TGTGCCAGCAGTTTGGGGGCCACGGGGGGCACTGAAGCTTTCTTT.

V gene TRBV19 combines with J gene TRBJ2-7; TRBD2 matches at 8 bases. The junction had 1 base not matched to a gene; V was cut back by 1 base and J by 2 bases. This CDR3 comprises 14 residues. CDR1 is LNHDA, CDR2 SQIVND, per germline (reference sequence). This CDR3 is CASSIAGGPYEQYF. The CDR3 region has the DNA TGTGCCAGTAGTATAGCGGGGGGGCCCTACGAGCAGTACTTC.

The chain uses TRBV5-1 and TRBJ2-2, with 11 bases fitting TRBD2. The germline gives CDR1 SGHRS, CDR2 YFSETQ. Trimming cost V 4 bases and J 7 bases; bases outside gene matches: 12. The CDR3 totals 17 residues. The CDR3 spells CASSPALAGGPVGELFF. The CDR3 DNA follows: TGCGCCAGCAGCCCGGCTTTAGCGGGGGGGCCGGTCGGGGAGCTGTTTTTT. The variable domain in full, completed from reference TRBV5-1 and TRBJ2-2, reads KAGVTQTPRYLIKTRGQQVTLSCSPISGHRSVSWYQQTPGQGLQFLFEYFSETQRNKGNFPGRFSGRQFSNSRSEMNVSTLELGDSALYLCASSPALAGGPVGELFFGEGSRLTVL.

The chain combines TRBV28 with TRBJ1-2; no firm D call. The CDR3 is 17 residues long. V lost 3 bases and J 3 bases, leaving 20 bases between the germline ends. Per the germline V gene, CDR1 is MDHEN and CDR2 is SYDVKM. DNA of the CDR3: TGTGCCAGCAGTTTGTCCACCGGGCCCACACCTTACTATGGCTACACCTTC. Protein sequence: CASSLSTGPTPYYGYTF.

The chain is built from TRBV11-2 and TRBJ2-7; tentative D call: TRBD2 (6 bases). There are 14 residues in the CDR3. In germline, CDR1 is SGHAT, CDR2 FQNNGV. Trimming shortened V by 5 bases and J by 4 bases, and 15 bases separated the two germline ends. The CDR3 coding sequence is TGTGCCAGCAGCCCCGGGACTGGACGGTACGAGCAGTACTTC. Translated, it gives CASSPGTGRYEQYF.

The V gene is TRBV11-3, the J gene TRBJ2-1, with 7 bases matching TRBD1. The CDR3 is 15 amino acids. The V gene end was trimmed by 1 base and the J gene end by 3 bases; junction bases not matched to a gene: 3. Looked up from germline, CDR1 is SGHNT and CDR2 is YENEEA. In DNA, the CDR3 is TGTGCCAGCAGCTTAGTAGGGGGCATCTACAATGAGCAGTTCTTC. Amino acid sequence: CASSLVGGIYNEQFF.

The chain couples TRBV14 to TRBJ2-7, with TRBD1 matching over 8 bases. The V gene's germline CDR1 is SGHDN and CDR2 FVKESK. The CDR3 runs 17 residues. V dropped 4 bases and J dropped 0; count of bases not matched to a gene: 11. CDR3 DNA sequence: TGTGCCAGCAGCCCAGCGCTTCGCGGGACAGGCTCCTACGAGCAGTACTTC. Residues: CASSPALRGTGSYEQYF.

J is TRBJ2-2 and V is TRBV11-3; TRBD2 agrees at 8 bases. Germline trimming cut 4 bases from V and 0 bases from J; bases unmatched to any gene: 7. The CDR3 sequence is 17 residues long. The germline V gene has CDR1 SGHNT and CDR2 YENEEA. The CDR3, as DNA: TGTGCCAGCAGCTCCCGGGGGGGGTTTTCGAACACCGGGGAGCTGTTTTTT. Its protein product is CASSSRGGFSNTGELFF.

V and J are TRBV30 and TRBJ2-1; TRBD2 might be the D (6 bases). Germline assignment: CDR1 GTSNPN and CDR2 SVGIG (reference sequence). Trimming cost V 3 bases and J 10 bases, with 10 bases left between them. The CDR3 is 11 residues long. The CDR3 coding sequence is TGTGCCTGGAGCGTGGCGGGGGAGCAGTTCTTC. Protein sequence: CAWSVAGEQFF.

This chain joins TRBV21-1 and TRBJ2-5. TRBV21-1 is listed as a pseudogene. This CDR3 comprises 14 residues. The CDR3 region has the DNA TGTGCCAGCAGCAAATTGGAAAGTCAAGAGACCCAGTACTTC. This codes for CASSKLESQETQYF.

The chain joins TRBV29-1 to TRBJ1-1; 7 positions match TRBD1. This CDR3 has 15 amino acids. Looked up from germline, CDR1 is SQVTM and CDR2 is ANQGSEA. With 4 bases clipped from V and 6 bases from J, the junction kept 14 bases outside the gene matches. In DNA, the CDR3 is TGCAGCGTTGGACAGGGAGGATTACGAGGCGCTGAAGCTTTCTTT. It yields the protein CSVGQGGLRGAEAFF.

The chain carries TRBV7-2 and TRBJ2-1; D may be TRBD1 (6 bases). CDR3 length: 17 amino acids. Per the germline V gene, CDR1 is SGHTA and CDR2 is FQGNSA. The V gene lost 3 bases and the J gene lost 2 bases, with 17 bases spanning the gap. The CDR3 reads CASSLGAGRSTYNEQFF. CDR3 nucleotides: TGTGCCAGCAGCTTGGGGGCGGGCAGGAGTACCTACAATGAGCAGTTCTTC.

The CDR3 DNA follows: TGTGCCAGTAGTATAGAATTGAACACTGAAGCTTTCTTT. Protein product: CASSIELNTEAFF. V gene TRBV19 combines with J gene TRBJ1-1; no firm D call. V was pared by 0 bases and J by 0 bases, with 2 bases between. The length of the CDR3 is 13 residues. Per germline, CDR1 LNHDA and CDR2 SQIVND (reference sequence). The full variable domain, with the rest looked up from reference TRBV19 and TRBJ1-1, is DGGITQSPKYLFRKEGQNVTLSCEQNLNHDAMYWYRQDPGQGLRLIYYSQIVNDFQKGDIAEGYSVSREKKESFPLTVTSAQKNPTAFYLCASSIELNTEAFFGQGTRLTVV.

For this clone: Other DNA sequences in the sample encode the same CDR3. J is TRBJ1-1 and V is TRBV9, with TRBD1 as a possible D gene (5 bases). The length of the CDR3 is 14 residues. Trimming left V 0 bases short and J 0 bases short, with 6 bases between. Germline V CDR1 and CDR2: SGDLS, YYNGEE. The CDR3 is CASSVAGLNTEAFF. CDR3 nucleotide sequence: TGTGCCAGCAGCGTAGCGGGGCTGAACACTGAAGCTTTCTTT. The full variable domain, rest sourced from reference TRBV9 and TRBJ1-1, is DSGVTQTPKHLITATGQRVTLRCSPRSGDLSVYWYQQSLDQGLQFLIQYYNGEERAKGNILERFSAQQFPDLHSELNLSSLELGDSALYFCASSVAGLNTEAFFGQGTRLTVV.

The rearrangement links TRBV5-1 to TRBJ1-1; 7 nucleotides match TRBD1. The V gene end was trimmed by 2 bases and the J gene end by 4 bases; junction bases not matched to a gene: 5. Germline assignment: CDR1 SGHRS and CDR2 YFSETQ. The CDR3 consists of 14 residues. The CDR3 is CASSLLGGGTEAFF. CDR3 in DNA: TGCGCCAGCAGCTTATTAGGGGGCGGCACTGAAGCTTTCTTT.

This clone was found once. The gene calls are TRBV10-3 and TRBJ2-1; D unresolved. Germline V lookup: CDR1 ENHRY, CDR2 SYGVKD. Trimming took 4 bases from V and 6 from J, leaving 13 bases between them. The CDR3 runs to 14 residues. Written as DNA, the CDR3 is TGTGCCATCAGTGTTGAAGTCGTTGGCAATGAGCAGTTCTTC. This sequence encodes CAISVEVVGNEQFF.

The chain is built from TRBV5-8 and TRBJ2-1; D is possibly TRBD1 or TRBD2 (6 bases each). CDR1 is SGHTS, CDR2 YDEGEE, per germline. The length of the CDR3 is 15 residues. V was cut by 2 bases and J by 0 bases, with 9 bases left in between. CDR3 coding DNA: TGTGCCAGCAGCTTAGGGGGGAGCTCCTACAATGAGCAGTTCTTC. As protein: CASSLGGSSYNEQFF.

The V and J genes are TRBV7-3 and TRBJ2-2, with D possibly TRBD1 on 6 matching bases. Looked up from germline, CDR1 is SGHTA and CDR2 is FQGTGA. Trimming left V 1 base short and J 2 bases short, with 11 bases between. The CDR3 covers 16 residues. The DNA of the CDR3 is TGTGCCAGCAGCTTAAGTACAGGGCGAAACACCGGGGAGCTGTTTTTT. Translated: CASSLSTGRNTGELFF. The full variable domain, completed using reference TRBV7-3 and TRBJ2-2, is GAGVSQTPSNKVTEKGKYVELRCDPISGHTALYWYRQSLGQGPEFLIYFQGTGAADDSGLPNDRFFAVRPEGSVSTLKIQRTERGDSAVYLCASSLSTGRNTGELFFGEGSRLTVL.

The chain couples TRBV11-2 to TRBJ1-1; no clear D gene. The CDR3 runs to 11 residues. Trimming removed 4 bases from V and 6 bases from J, with 6 bases in between. Looked up from germline, CDR1 is SGHAT and CDR2 is FQNNGV. CDR3 DNA sequence: TGTGCCAGCAGCTCCACATCTGAAGCTTTCTTT. It is translated as CASSSTSEAFF.

This clone was seen only once. The chain couples TRBV9 to TRBJ2-1, with 8 bases fitting TRBD2. Germline V gene lookup returns CDR1 SGDLS and CDR2 YYNGEE. J gave up 3 bases and V 4 bases, and 3 bases lay outside the gene matches. The CDR3 covers 14 residues. For the CDR3, the DNA is TGTGCCAGCAGCCCGGGACTAGTCTACAATGAGCAGTTCTTC. Its protein is CASSPGLVYNEQFF.